The 4 T cell receptor beta chains below all came from one sample that was sequenced in a study of CD8+ T cells in alopecia areata. cDNA prepared by RNA extraction and subsequent reverse transcription served as the template for sequencing. Only in-frame clones appear in the TCRdb table, and some are missing; sequencing was by immunoSEQ multiplex PCR. The sample shows 90,000 to 100,000 clones, around 38% of them seen only once. The sequencing input was CD4+ T cells sorted from blood. Receptors were obtained from a human donor with alopecia areata.

The chain uses TRBV2 and TRBJ2-7, with D perhaps TRBD1 (6 bases). Trimming shortened V by 5 bases and J by 0 bases, and 11 bases separated the two germline ends. This CDR3 has 14 residues. The germline CDR1 and CDR2 sequences are SNHLY and FYNNEI. CDR3 protein: CASSQGLSSYEQYF. The CDR3, as DNA: TGTGCCAGCAGTCAGGGGCTCAGCTCCTACGAGCAGTACTTC.

This clone was detected once. The CDR3 nucleotides are TGCAGCGTTTCCCGGTCGAATACGCAGTATTTT. As protein: CSVSRSNTQYF. The chain joins TRBV29-1 to TRBJ2-3, with unresolved D. V lost 5 bases and J lost 7, with 10 bases in between. This CDR3 contains 11 residues. Germline V CDR1 and CDR2: SQVTM, ANQGSEA.

The rearrangement joins TRBV2 to TRBJ2-5; 10 nucleotides align to TRBD2. Trimming removed 8 bases from V and 5 bases from J; junction bases left unmatched: 8. The CDR3 is made up of 14 amino acids. Germline assignment: CDR1 SNHLY and CDR2 FYNNEI. In DNA form, the CDR3 reads TGTGCCAGCGGAGCGGGGGGGAGATGGGAGACCCAGTACTTC. Amino acid sequence: CASGAGGRWETQYF.

This clone was seen a handful of times. The V and J genes are TRBV18 and TRBJ2-7; D gene ambiguous. V gave up 2 bases and J gave up 6 bases, with 14 bases separating them. The CDR3 is 14 residues long. Germline CDR1 and CDR2: KGHSH and LQKENI. The CDR3 DNA reads as TGTGCCAGCTCACCAGGGGTTCTGAAGGCCGAGCAGTACTTC. It codes for CASSPGVLKAEQYF. The full variable domain, its missing parts supplied by reference TRBV18 and TRBJ2-7, is NAGVMQNPRHLVRRRGQEARLRCSPMKGHSHVYWYRQLPEEGLKFMVYLQKENIIDESGMPKERFSAEFPKEGPSILRIQQVVRGDSAAYFCASSPGVLKAEQYFGPGTRLTVT.